The next 24 T cell receptor beta chains were all read from a single sample in a study of cytomegalovirus exposure and HLA in healthy donors. Amplification used 60 Vbeta primers and 13 Jbeta primers. Using immunoSEQ multiplex PCR, the repertoire was profiled, and TCRdb retains in-frame clones only, with some absent. In the table there are a few hundred thousand clones, 75% to 80% of which are singletons. Sequencing was performed on PBMCs. The receptor source for this set is a man younger than 35 in good health and CMV-seronegative.

V is TRBV4-3 and J is TRBJ1-3; perhaps TRBD1 as D (5 bases). V shed 8 bases and J shed 8 bases, with 16 bases lying between them. Germline V gene data show CDR1 as LGHNA and CDR2 as YSLEER. This CDR3 region has 13 residues. The CDR3: CASSTSGGDTIYF. The CDR3 region has the DNA TGCGCCAGCTCTACTTCCGGGGGAGACACCATATATTTT.

This rearrangement joins TRBV5-8 to TRBJ2-3, with D possibly TRBD1 on 5 matching bases. Germline CDR1 is SGHTS and CDR2 is YDEGEE. CDR3 length: 16 residues. V was cut by 2 bases and J by 0 bases, with 13 bases left in between. The CDR3 nucleotides read TGTGCCAGCAGCTTCCACAGGAAACCCAGCACAGATACGCAGTATTTT. Its translation is CASSFHRKPSTDTQYF.

The chain recombines TRBV9 with TRBJ1-6; unclear D gene. Trimming removed 0 bases from V and 14 bases from J, with 15 bases in between. CDR3 length: 14 residues. Germline V gene data show CDR1 as SGDLS and CDR2 as YYNGEE. The CDR3 loop reads CASSVDLVPSALHF. The CDR3 DNA follows: TGTGCCAGCAGCGTAGATTTAGTTCCCTCGGCCCTCCACTTT.

The chain uses TRBV7-9 and TRBJ1-2, with TRBD1 identical over 9 bases. V lost 5 bases, J lost 8 bases, and 6 bases stayed unmatched. The CDR3 sequence is 13 residues long. Germline loops: CDR1 SEHNR, CDR2 FQNEAQ (reference sequence). The DNA for the CDR3 is TGTGCCAGCAGCCAGACAGGGGGTCAAGGCTACACCTTC. Translating it yields CASSQTGGQGYTF. Full variable domain (outside the CDR3, taken from reference TRBV7-9 and TRBJ1-2): DTGVSQNPRHKITKRGQNVTFRCDPISEHNRLYWYRQTLGQGPEFLTYFQNEAQLEKSRLLSDRFSAERPKGSFSTLEIQRTEQGDSAMYLCASSQTGGQGYTFGSGTRLTVV.

This clone was counted between two and nine times. The J gene is TRBJ2-2, the V gene TRBV4-1; D not resolved. CDR1 is MGHRA and CDR2 is YSYEKL in the germline V gene. The CDR3 has 16 residues. Trimming removed 0 bases from V and 9 bases from J, with 17 bases in between. The CDR3, as DNA: TGCGCCAGCAGCCAAGAGGGTGGAGTCGGTTGGCGGGAGCTGTTTTTT. Translated, it gives CASSQEGGVGWRELFF.

The V call is TRBV2, the J call TRBJ2-1, with no clear D. The germline gives CDR1 SNHLY, CDR2 FYNNEI. V lost 2 bases, J lost 6 bases, and 14 bases lay in between. The CDR3 runs 15 residues. Here the CDR3 DNA reads TGTGCCAGCAGTGAAAATAGCATACGTCTCAATGAGCAGTTCTTC. Protein product: CASSENSIRLNEQFF.

The J gene is TRBJ2-3, the V gene TRBV15; TRBD1 matches 12 bases. J was trimmed by 6 bases and V by 5 bases; bases with no gene match: 9. Germline assignment: CDR1 LNHNV and CDR2 YYDKDF (reference sequence). There are 16 residues in the CDR3. CDR3 sequence reads: CATSRLGQGAGDTQYF. In nucleotides, the CDR3 is TGTGCCACCAGCCGCCTGGGACAGGGGGCCGGGGATACGCAGTATTTT.

The chain employs TRBV11-2 and TRBJ2-1; no reliable D call. V was trimmed by 2 bases and J by 4 bases, leaving 6 bases between them. Germline CDR1 SGHAT, CDR2 FQNNGV. CDR3 size: 13 residues. DNA for the CDR3: TGTGCCAGCAGCTTACAGGTTTACAATGAGCAGTTCTTC. It codes for CASSLQVYNEQFF. The whole variable domain, remainder taken from reference TRBV11-2 and TRBJ2-1, is EAGVAQSPRYKIIEKRQSVAFWCNPISGHATLYWYQQILGQGPKLLIQFQNNGVVDDSQLPKDRFSAERLKGVDSTLKIQPAKLEDSAVYLCASSLQVYNEQFFGPGTRLTVL.

The genes are TRBV6-1 and TRBJ2-7, with 10 bases that match TRBD2. The ends lost 4 bases at V and 6 bases at J; junction bases unmatched: 9. CDR3 length: 15 amino acids. Germline V gene sequence: CDR1 MNHNS, CDR2 SASEGT. The DNA for the CDR3 is TGTGCCAGCAGTGCGAGGGGGACTAGCGCATCCGAGCAGTACTTC. It translates to CASSARGTSASEQYF.

V usage is TRBV19 and J usage is TRBJ2-5, with 9 bases fitting TRBD1. The J call may be mistaken, given a closer DNA end match to TRBJ2-7. This CDR3 is built from 14 residues. Per the germline V gene, CDR1 is LNHDA and CDR2 is SQIVND (reference sequence). CDR3 DNA: TGTGCCAGTAGTATTACAGGGGGCGACTACGAGCAGTACTTC. It encodes CASSITGGDYEQYF.

The CDR3 coding sequence is TGCAGCGTTGACAGACAAGAGACCCAGTACTTC. Translation gives CSVDRQETQYF. The chain joins TRBV29-1 to TRBJ2-5; D gene uncertain. CDR1 and CDR2 (germline): SQVTM, ANQGSEA. This CDR3 comprises 11 residues. V was cut by 3 bases and J by 2 bases, with 4 bases left in between.

Of note for this clone: Germline and junction disagree at one end, which may indicate a read error. This rearrangement joins TRBV9 to TRBJ1-1, with 7 bases lining up with TRBD1. This CDR3 is 16 amino acids long. CDR1 and CDR2 from the germline V gene are SGDLS and YYNGEE. The CDR3: CVSSMRSGTVNTEAFF. CDR3 in DNA: TGTGTCAGCAGCATGCGATCCGGGACAGTGAACACTGAAGCTTTCTTT.

The chain employs TRBV6-1 and TRBJ2-7; weak D call: TRBD1 (6 bases). Germline CDR1 is MNHNS and CDR2 is SASEGT. V lost 4 bases and J lost 2, with 12 bases in between. This CDR3 spans 14 amino acids. This chain's CDR3 is CASSVSGQAYEQYF. CDR3 DNA: TGTGCCAGCAGTGTATCGGGACAAGCCTACGAGCAGTACTTC.

V is TRBV30 and J is TRBJ1-6; a possible D gene is TRBD1 (5 bases). CDR1 is GTSNPN, CDR2 SVGIG, per germline (reference sequence). CDR3 length: 18 residues. V was trimmed by 0 bases and J by 2 bases, leaving 17 bases between them. The chain's CDR3 is CAWSVLGRARPYNSPLHF. CDR3 sequence (DNA): TGTGCCTGGAGTGTTCTGGGCAGGGCGAGGCCCTATAATTCACCCCTCCACTTT.

The chain uses TRBV9 and TRBJ2-7; 8 bases agree with TRBD1. Per the germline V gene, CDR1 is SGDLS and CDR2 is YYNGEE. The CDR3 runs 15 residues. V dropped 4 bases and J dropped 5; count of bases not matched to a gene: 11. CDR3 nucleotide sequence: TGTGCCAGCAGCTCTTCCGGACAGGGAACCAACGAGCAGTACTTC. Its protein is CASSSSGQGTNEQYF.

The V and J genes are TRBV5-6 and TRBJ2-7; 8 positions match TRBD1. Trimming at V came to 4 bases and at J to 3 bases, leaving 6 bases not matched to a gene. The CDR3 consists of 14 residues. The germline CDR1 and CDR2 sequences are SGHDT and YYEEEE. In DNA, the CDR3 is TGTGCCAGCAGCCCGGACAGGGACCTCTACGAGCAGTACTTC. It codes for CASSPDRDLYEQYF.

As for this clone: A read error may account for a junction end that differs from germline. This chain connects TRBV7-9 to TRBJ1-2; 7 bases match TRBD1. The CDR3 covers 16 residues. Per the germline V gene, CDR1 is SEHNR and CDR2 is FQNEAQ (reference sequence). As DNA, the CDR3 is TGTTCCAGCAGCTTAGGGGACAGAATAAGACTTGATGGCTACACCTTC. The encoded protein is CSSSLGDRIRLDGYTF. Drawing the rest from reference TRBV7-9 and TRBJ1-2, the complete variable domain is DTGVSQNPRHKITKRGQNVTFRCDPISEHNRLYWYRQTLGQGPEFLTYFQNEAQLEKSRLLSDRFSAERPKGSFSTLEIQRTEQGDSAMYLCSSSLGDRIRLDGYTFGSGTRLTVV.

The V call is TRBV5-1, the J call TRBJ2-7; 9 bases are shared with TRBD2. This CDR3 is built from 15 residues. J was trimmed by 2 bases and V by 4 bases; bases with no gene match: 7. The germline V gene encodes CDR1 SGHRS and CDR2 YFSETQ. CDR3 loop: CASSTPTSGAYEQYF. The CDR3 nucleotides are TGCGCCAGCAGCACCCCGACTAGCGGAGCCTACGAGCAGTACTTC.

The V gene is TRBV29-1, the J gene TRBJ2-3, with D tentatively TRBD1 (5 bases). Germline V gives CDR1 SQVTM, CDR2 ANQGSEA. There are 15 residues in the CDR3. V was cut by 6 bases and J by 0 bases, with 16 bases left in between. The CDR3 loop is CSVDLDRPSTDTQYF. As DNA, the CDR3 is TGCAGCGTCGATCTTGACAGACCTAGCACAGATACGCAGTATTTT.

The chain joins TRBV5-1 to TRBJ2-7, with 8 bases fitting TRBD1. The CDR3 loop spans 14 amino acids. With 3 bases clipped from V and 6 bases from J, the junction kept 8 bases outside the gene matches. The germline gives CDR1 SGHRS, CDR2 YFSETQ. The CDR3 DNA sequence: TGCGCCAGCAGCTATCGACAGGGGTCAGGCGAGCAGTACTTC. Amino acids: CASSYRQGSGEQYF.

The V call is TRBV7-2, the J call TRBJ1-2, with TRBD1 identical over 11 bases. V gave up 0 bases and J gave up 8 bases; unmatched junction bases: 8. There are 16 residues in the CDR3. The germline V gene encodes CDR1 SGHTA and CDR2 FQGNSA. The CDR3 DNA follows: TGTGCCAGCAGCTTAGCGTGGGACAGGGGGGTATCGGGCTACACCTTC. Translating gives CASSLAWDRGVSGYTF.

The chain recombines TRBV29-1 with TRBJ2-5, with 7 bases fitting TRBD1. The junction had 6 bases not matched to a gene; V was cut back by 6 bases and J by 5 bases. The germline CDR1 and CDR2 sequences are SQVTM and ANQGSEA. CDR3 size: 12 residues. CDR3 amino acids: CSVSRGLETQYF. The CDR3 coding sequence is TGCAGCGTCAGTAGGGGGCTCGAGACCCAGTACTTC. Full variable domain (outside the CDR3, taken from reference TRBV29-1 and TRBJ2-5): SAVISQKPSRDICQRGTSLTIQCQVDSQVTMMFWYRQQPGQSLTLIATANQGSEATYESGFVIDKFPISRPNLTFSTLTVSNMSPEDSSIYLCSVSRGLETQYFGPGTRLLVL.

This chain connects TRBV4-2 to TRBJ2-3, with D unclear. Per the germline V gene, CDR1 is LGHNA and CDR2 is YNFKEQ. V lost 0 bases and J lost 5, with 6 bases in between. The length of the CDR3 is 13 residues. The CDR3 reads CASSQDRRDTQYF. The CDR3 DNA follows: TGTGCCAGCAGCCAAGATCGTCGAGATACGCAGTATTTT.

This clone has only one observation. The chain links TRBV19 to TRBJ1-2; D unclear. The CDR3 totals 12 residues. CDR1 LNHDA and CDR2 SQIVND come from the germline V gene (reference sequence). Trimming took off 4 bases at V and 7 bases at J, with 10 bases between the two ends. DNA of the CDR3: TGTGCCAGTAGTACTGGAAACAGTGGCTACACCTTC. Translated, it gives CASSTGNSGYTF.